These T cell receptor beta chains were read from a single sample in a study of T-cell memory formation after mild COVID-19. Each CDR3 protein gets one entry after TCRdb re-called the 5' RACE reads with MiXCR. The sample lists roughly 190,000 distinct CDR3 sequences; 27% were seen once. Specimen: PBMCs or a T cell subset sorted from them (not recorded which). Receptors originate from an adult woman who had mild COVID-19 (a few samples of this study predate the infection). Cell type and time point are not known. Each CDR3 is given with its conserved first and last residue. A D gene is named only where the DNA matches it firmly. Size is stated for part of the rows, as once, few or many counts, or as a class when the clone is expanded.

d_call: TRBD2
v_call: TRBV18
clone_size: few
j_call: TRBJ2-3
cdr3_nt: TGTGCCAGCTCACCGGGGCTAGCGGGAGTAGGCACAGATACGCAGTATTTT
cdr3_aa: CASSPGLAGVGTDTQYF

d_call: TRBD1
v_call: TRBV9
clone_size: .
j_call: TRBJ2-1
cdr3_nt: TGTGCCAGCAGCGTGAAGGGGGCAGCCGGCGGTGAGCAGTTCTTC
cdr3_aa: CASSVKGAAGGEQFF

d_call: .
v_call: TRBV28
clone_size: .
j_call: TRBJ2-1
cdr3_nt: TGTGCCAGCAGTTTATCTCTAGAGTACAATGAGCAGTTCTTC
cdr3_aa: CASSLSLEYNEQFF

d_call: .
v_call: TRBV7-6
clone_size: few
j_call: TRBJ2-1
cdr3_nt: TGTGCCAGCAGCCTCCTGTCGGGGGTGACCCACAATGAGCAGTTCTTC
cdr3_aa: CASSLLSGVTHNEQFF

d_call: TRBD2
v_call: TRBV12-3/TRBV12-4
clone_size: few
j_call: TRBJ2-7
cdr3_nt: TGTGCCAGCAGGCCCGGGACTAGCGGGAGTTCCTACGAGCAGTACTTC
cdr3_aa: CASRPGTSGSSYEQYF

d_call: .
v_call: TRBV3-1
clone_size: few
j_call: TRBJ2-1
cdr3_nt: TGTGCCAGCAGCCCTCGGAGGGGGAACTCCTACAATGAGCAGTTCTTC
cdr3_aa: CASSPRRGNSYNEQFF

d_call: .
v_call: TRBV7-9
clone_size: .
j_call: TRBJ2-5
cdr3_nt: TGTGCCAGCACATCCCAAAACCAAGAGACCCAGTACTTC
cdr3_aa: CASTSQNQETQYF

d_call: .
v_call: TRBV4-3
clone_size: .
j_call: TRBJ1-1
cdr3_nt: TGCGCCAGCAGCCCCTACCCCGTCGGGACTCAGAGCACTGAAGCTTTCTTT
cdr3_aa: CASSPYPVGTQSTEAFF

d_call: .
v_call: TRBV9
clone_size: .
j_call: TRBJ2-7
cdr3_nt: TGTGCCGGCAGCGTAGGAATGGAGTACGAGCAGTACTTC
cdr3_aa: CAGSVGMEYEQYF

d_call: TRBD1
v_call: TRBV11-2
clone_size: .
j_call: TRBJ2-4
cdr3_nt: TGTGCCAGCAGCTCCTCTGACAGGGGGGGCAACATTCAGTACTTC
cdr3_aa: CASSSSDRGGNIQYF

d_call: TRBD1
v_call: TRBV7-9
clone_size: few
j_call: TRBJ1-2
cdr3_nt: TGTGCCAGCAGCGAAGACAGGGGCTATGGCTACACCTTC
cdr3_aa: CASSEDRGYGYTF

d_call: .
v_call: TRBV7-3
clone_size: .
j_call: TRBJ2-1
cdr3_nt: TGTGCCAGCAGCTTAACGCAACAGGGAAGGTTAGGTGAGCAGTTCTTC
cdr3_aa: CASSLTQQGRLGEQFF

d_call: TRBD2
v_call: TRBV3-1
clone_size: .
j_call: TRBJ2-1
cdr3_nt: TGTGCCAGCAGACAGAGCGGGGCTAGCGGGGAGGGCTACAATGAGCAGTTCTTC
cdr3_aa: CASRQSGASGEGYNEQFF

d_call: .
v_call: TRBV20-1
clone_size: .
j_call: TRBJ1-1
cdr3_nt: TGCAGTGCTAGCACGGGGGCCGAAGCTTTCTTT
cdr3_aa: CSASTGAEAFF

d_call: TRBD2
v_call: TRBV27
clone_size: .
j_call: TRBJ2-1
cdr3_nt: TGTGCCAGCAGTTCGGGTACTAGCGGGACTTACAATGAGCAGTTCTTC
cdr3_aa: CASSSGTSGTYNEQFF

d_call: TRBD1
v_call: TRBV3-1
clone_size: .
j_call: TRBJ1-3
cdr3_nt: TGTGCCAGCAGCCATTCCGGGACAGGGCTCTCTGGAAACACCATATATTTT
cdr3_aa: CASSHSGTGLSGNTIYF

d_call: .
v_call: TRBV7-9
clone_size: many
j_call: TRBJ2-1
cdr3_nt: TGTGCCAGCAGCTTAGACGGCCGCTCCTACAATGAGCAGTTCTTC
cdr3_aa: CASSLDGRSYNEQFF

d_call: TRBD2
v_call: TRBV6-5
clone_size: .
j_call: TRBJ2-7
cdr3_nt: TGTGCCAGCAGTACGGGACTAGGGGCCTACGAGCAGTACTTC
cdr3_aa: CASSTGLGAYEQYF

d_call: TRBD2
v_call: TRBV4-3
clone_size: .
j_call: TRBJ2-5
cdr3_nt: TGCGCCAGCAGCCAAGATCCTAGCGGGAGCACAGAGACCCAGTACTTC
cdr3_aa: CASSQDPSGSTETQYF

d_call: .
v_call: TRBV20-1
clone_size: few
j_call: TRBJ2-5
cdr3_nt: TGCAGTGCCACCGTCCCGACTAGTCCGGCCGAGACCCAGTACTTC
cdr3_aa: CSATVPTSPAETQYF

d_call: TRBD2
v_call: TRBV7-9
clone_size: .
j_call: TRBJ2-3
cdr3_nt: TGTGCCAGCAGCGATCCCGGCAGGGCGGGAGTCACAGATACGCAGTATTTT
cdr3_aa: CASSDPGRAGVTDTQYF

d_call: TRBD1
v_call: TRBV9
clone_size: .
j_call: TRBJ2-1
cdr3_nt: TGTGCCAGCAGTAGGGGGCTCGGTGAGCAGTTCTTC
cdr3_aa: CASSRGLGEQFF

d_call: TRBD1
v_call: TRBV30
clone_size: .
j_call: TRBJ1-1
cdr3_nt: TGTGCCCTGGACAGGGGATTTTACACTGAAGCTTTCTTT
cdr3_aa: CALDRGFYTEAFF

d_call: .
v_call: TRBV6-6
clone_size: .
j_call: TRBJ2-3
cdr3_nt: TGTGCCAGCAGTTACTCGGGCGGGGGCACAGATACGCAGTATTTT
cdr3_aa: CASSYSGGGTDTQYF

d_call: .
v_call: TRBV14
clone_size: .
j_call: TRBJ1-5
cdr3_nt: TGTGCCAGCAGCCAGAATTTGGACAGTCACAATCAGCCCCAGCATTTT
cdr3_aa: CASSQNLDSHNQPQHF

d_call: TRBD2
v_call: TRBV29-1
clone_size: few
j_call: TRBJ2-1
cdr3_nt: TGCAGTGCACCTACTAGCGGGAGAACCTACAATGAGCAGTTCTTC
cdr3_aa: CSAPTSGRTYNEQFF

d_call: .
v_call: TRBV6-2/TRBV6-3
clone_size: .
j_call: TRBJ2-5
cdr3_nt: TGTGCCAGCACTGGGAACCAAGAGACCCAGTACTTC
cdr3_aa: CASTGNQETQYF

d_call: .
v_call: TRBV18
clone_size: .
j_call: TRBJ2-5
cdr3_nt: TGTGCCAGCTCACCAGTAGCAGGGCCGCGGAAGACCCAGTACTTC
cdr3_aa: CASSPVAGPRKTQYF

d_call: .
v_call: TRBV27
clone_size: .
j_call: TRBJ2-2
cdr3_nt: TGTGCCAGCAGTTACGGGGTGGGGAACACCGGGGAGCTGTTTTTT
cdr3_aa: CASSYGVGNTGELFF

d_call: TRBD2
v_call: TRBV6-2/TRBV6-3
clone_size: .
j_call: TRBJ2-1
cdr3_nt: TGTGCCAGCACCCAACCCTCGGGACTAGCGGGAGGAAGATACAATGAGCAGTTCTTC
cdr3_aa: CASTQPSGLAGGRYNEQFF

d_call: .
v_call: TRBV7-2
clone_size: many
j_call: TRBJ1-2
cdr3_nt: TGTGCCAGCAGCTCCTTTCCCTACTATGGCTACACCTTC
cdr3_aa: CASSSFPYYGYTF

d_call: TRBD1
v_call: TRBV7-3
clone_size: few
j_call: TRBJ2-7
cdr3_nt: TGTGCCAGCAGCCCGACAGGGCCCCCCAGCGAGCAGTACTTC
cdr3_aa: CASSPTGPPSEQYF

d_call: .
v_call: TRBV7-9
clone_size: .
j_call: TRBJ1-1
cdr3_nt: TGTGCCAGCAGCTTAGCACGGCCGAACACTGAAGCTTTCTTT
cdr3_aa: CASSLARPNTEAFF

d_call: TRBD2
v_call: TRBV2
clone_size: .
j_call: TRBJ2-1
cdr3_nt: TGTGCCAGCAGTGGACTAGCGGGGAATGAGCAGTTCTTC
cdr3_aa: CASSGLAGNEQFF

d_call: .
v_call: TRBV27
clone_size: .
j_call: TRBJ2-7
cdr3_nt: TGTGCCAGCAGTTTTTCGACGGATTCCTACGAGCAGTACTTC
cdr3_aa: CASSFSTDSYEQYF

d_call: .
v_call: TRBV30
clone_size: .
j_call: TRBJ2-7
cdr3_nt: TGTGCCTGGAGAAGGGGGGGACCGACTCGCGAGCAGTACTTC
cdr3_aa: CAWRRGGPTREQYF

d_call: .
v_call: TRBV2
clone_size: .
j_call: TRBJ2-1
cdr3_nt: TGTGCCAGCACCGGGGAGCGGACGTACAATGAGCAGTTCTTC
cdr3_aa: CASTGERTYNEQFF

d_call: TRBD2
v_call: TRBV5-1
clone_size: .
j_call: TRBJ2-7
cdr3_nt: TGCGCCAGCAGCTTAACGAGCGGGAGGGCCCACGAGCAGTACTTC
cdr3_aa: CASSLTSGRAHEQYF